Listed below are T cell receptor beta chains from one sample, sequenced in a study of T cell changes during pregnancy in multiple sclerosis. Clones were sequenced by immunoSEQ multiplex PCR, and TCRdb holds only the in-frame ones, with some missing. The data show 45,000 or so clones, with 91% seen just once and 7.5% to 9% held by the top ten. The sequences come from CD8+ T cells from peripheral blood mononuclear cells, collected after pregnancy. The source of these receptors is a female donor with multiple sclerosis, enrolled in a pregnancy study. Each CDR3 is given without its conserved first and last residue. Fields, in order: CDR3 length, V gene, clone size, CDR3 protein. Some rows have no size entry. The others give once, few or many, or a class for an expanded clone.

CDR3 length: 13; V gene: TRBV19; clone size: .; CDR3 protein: ASSIGGTGYSPLH
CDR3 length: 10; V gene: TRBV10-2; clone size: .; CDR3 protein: ASGSTGAEAF
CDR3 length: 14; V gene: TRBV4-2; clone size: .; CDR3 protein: ASTGGASGGADTQY
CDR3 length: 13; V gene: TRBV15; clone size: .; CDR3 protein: ATSSPTTLNQPQH
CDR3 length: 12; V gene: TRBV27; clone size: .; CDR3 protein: ASSSGQANTEAF
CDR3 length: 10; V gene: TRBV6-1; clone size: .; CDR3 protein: ASTQGVHGYT
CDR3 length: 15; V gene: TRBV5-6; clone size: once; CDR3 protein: ASTSRRTRATDTEAF
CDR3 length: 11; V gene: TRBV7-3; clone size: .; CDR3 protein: ASSSLMNTEAF
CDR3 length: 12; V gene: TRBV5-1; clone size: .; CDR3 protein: ASSLGVQVYGYT
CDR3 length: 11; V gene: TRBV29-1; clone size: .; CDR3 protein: SAGTGANQPQH
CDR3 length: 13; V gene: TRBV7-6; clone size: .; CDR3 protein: ASSWAGTSGYEQY
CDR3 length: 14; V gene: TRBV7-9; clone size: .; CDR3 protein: ASSLVRGDRREKLF
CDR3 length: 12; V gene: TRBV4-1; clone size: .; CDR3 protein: ASSQATGADEQY
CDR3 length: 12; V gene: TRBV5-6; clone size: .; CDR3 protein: ASSLEGVQETQY
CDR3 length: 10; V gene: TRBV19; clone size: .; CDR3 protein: ASSRQGNEQY
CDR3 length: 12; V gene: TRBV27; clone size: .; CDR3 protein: ASSFRGQDYGYT
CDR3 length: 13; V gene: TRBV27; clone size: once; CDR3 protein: ASSTTGGSNQPQH
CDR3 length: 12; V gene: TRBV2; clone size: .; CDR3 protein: ATAAGASTDTQY
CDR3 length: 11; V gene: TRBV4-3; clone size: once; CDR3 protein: ASSYSPSGDYT
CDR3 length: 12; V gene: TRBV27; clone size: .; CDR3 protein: ASSPGLLKYEQY
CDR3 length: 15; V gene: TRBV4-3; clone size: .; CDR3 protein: ASSQVPGGTGANVLT
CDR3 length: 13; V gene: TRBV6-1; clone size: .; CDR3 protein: ASSSHKSGAGELF
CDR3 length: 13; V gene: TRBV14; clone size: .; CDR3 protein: ASSLTPGLGSEQY
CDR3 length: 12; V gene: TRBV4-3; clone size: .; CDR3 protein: ASSQGQGAYGYT
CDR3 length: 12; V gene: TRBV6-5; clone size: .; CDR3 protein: ASSIGTDTGELF
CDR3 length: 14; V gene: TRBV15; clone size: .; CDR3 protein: ATSRDLGSGAETQY
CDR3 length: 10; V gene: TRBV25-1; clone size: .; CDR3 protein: ASRTANYGYT